This T cell receptor beta chain was profiled in a study of beta chain features in type 1 diabetes. The study, taken as a whole, reports: Type 1 diabetes patients had fewer VDJ junction insertions and more deletions. Shortening that was moderate but significant affected the TCRB CDR3s of Type 1 diabetes patients in all four CD4+ subsets.

The entirety of the isolated RNA underwent reverse transcription, so expressed TCRB transcripts were sequenced. Some clones are missing from TCRdb's copy, which holds only in-frame ones; the method was immunoSEQ multiplex PCR. Of tens of thousands of clones in the sample, roughly two thirds were seen once. On this clone: Its antigen is unidentified.

V gave up 5 bases and J gave up 4 bases; unmatched junction bases: 3. CDR3 size: 14 residues. The germline V gene encodes CDR1 SGHTA and CDR2 FQGNSA. The chain uses TRBV7-2 and TRBJ2-5; TRBD2 aligns across 11 bases. The receptor was derived from a woman aged 40 to 50 with type 1 diabetes. The material sequenced was stem cell memory CD4+ T cells from blood. The CDR3 coding sequence is TGTGCCAGCAGCCCGACTAGCGGGGTAGAGACCCAGTACTTC. It specifies CASSPTSGVETQYF.